This passage covers 8 T cell receptor beta chains from one sample sequenced in a study of Ad26.COV2.S vaccination and SARS-CoV-2 variants. TCRdb's table, derived via immunoSEQ multiplex PCR, lists solely in-frame clones and lacks some. Among over 85,000 clones listed, roughly 84% were seen once. The material was peripheral blood, obtained after recovery from COVID-19. These receptor sequences come from a human donor who had recovered from COVID-19.

V and J are TRBV5-1 and TRBJ2-7; TRBD2 agrees at 11 bases. Germline values: CDR1 SGHRS, CDR2 YFSETQ. Trimming removed 0 bases from V and 0 bases from J; junction bases left unmatched: 5. The CDR3 runs to 17 residues. The CDR3: CASSLAASGRNSYEQYF. In DNA form, the CDR3 reads TGCGCCAGCAGCTTGGCTGCTAGCGGGAGGAACTCCTACGAGCAGTACTTC.

The chain uses TRBV11-3 and TRBJ2-3, with D possibly TRBD2 on 5 matching bases. In germline, CDR1 is SGHNT, CDR2 YENEEA. There are 16 residues in the CDR3. V was pared by 3 bases and J by 6 bases, with 19 bases between. CDR3 region: CASSLFPADLSDTQYF. As DNA, the CDR3 is TGTGCCAGCAGCTTGTTCCCAGCGGACCTTTCGGATACGCAGTATTTT.

This chain links TRBV5-1 with TRBJ2-6; D gene unclear. The CDR3 contains 16 residues. V was shortened by 0 bases and J by 0 bases, with 7 bases between the two germline ends. In germline, CDR1 is SGHRS, CDR2 YFSETQ. Here the CDR3 DNA reads TGCGCCAGCAGCTTGGCGGTAAACTCTGGGGCCAACGTCCTGACTTTC. This gives the protein CASSLAVNSGANVLTF.

The chain is built from TRBV5-1 and TRBJ1-6; no clear D gene. The V gene lost 4 bases and the J gene lost 7 bases, with 15 bases spanning the gap. CDR1 and CDR2 (germline): SGHRS, YFSETQ. The CDR3 runs to 15 residues. The CDR3 protein is CASSQRETGNSPLHF. CDR3 nucleotide sequence: TGCGCCAGCAGCCAGAGAGAGACTGGAAATTCACCCCTCCACTTT.

This clone was seen a handful of times. The chain couples TRBV19 to TRBJ1-6; 7 bases are a match to TRBD1. The CDR3 covers 14 residues. Germline CDR1 is LNHDA and CDR2 is SQIVND (reference sequence). Trimming cost V 3 bases and J 7 bases; bases outside gene matches: 3. The CDR3, as DNA: TGTGCCAGTAGTATGGGACAGAAGAATTCACCCCTCCACTTT. As protein: CASSMGQKNSPLHF.

This clone appeared many times. This sequence joins TRBV11-1 and TRBJ2-7; D possibly corresponds to TRBD2 (6 bases). Germline loops: CDR1 SGHAT, CDR2 FQDESV (reference sequence). This CDR3 is 14 amino acids long. Trimming removed 2 bases from V and 0 bases from J, with 8 bases in between. CDR3 protein: CASSLYGSSYEQYF. CDR3 DNA sequence: TGTGCCAGCAGCTTATACGGGAGCTCCTACGAGCAGTACTTC.

The sample holds many counts of this clone. The J gene is TRBJ1-3, the V gene TRBV3-1 (or the pseudogene TRBV3-2); weak D call: TRBD1 (6 bases). The V gene lost 1 base and the J gene lost 8 bases, with 9 bases spanning the gap. The CDR3 extends over 13 amino acids. The V gene's germline CDR1 is LGHDT and CDR2 YNNKEL (reference sequence). CDR3 sequence: CASSQVTGHTIYF. In DNA form, the CDR3 reads TGTGCCAGCAGCCAAGTAACAGGGCACACCATATATTTT.

Only one count was recorded for this clone. V usage is TRBV28 and J usage is TRBJ1-5; D remains unclear. Germline values: CDR1 MDHEN, CDR2 SYDVKM. Trimming cost V 6 bases and J 2 bases, with 11 bases left between them. This CDR3 is 14 amino acids long. In nucleotides, the CDR3 is TGTGCCAGCAGCCTCTTTGGGGGCAATCAGCCCCAGCATTTT. Protein: CASSLFGGNQPQHF.